These 20 T cell receptor beta chains were sequenced from one sample in a study of T cell repertoires in aging, cancer and after chemotherapy. A mixed TRB-A/B primer pool amplified rearranged TRB by multiplex touch-down PCR. TCRdb reprocessed the multiplex PCR reads via MiXCR and lists one record per CDR3 protein. The sample has fewer than 4,500 distinct CDR3 sequences; 35% to 45% are singletons. TCR beta rearrangements were amplified from peripheral blood genomic DNA. Sequenced input: blood. The receptors here all came from a human donor with a blood cancer.

Relative to its sample, this clonotype is large (0.1 to 1%). The V call is TRBV19, the J call TRBJ2-3, with TRBD2 matching 7 bases. Per the germline V gene, CDR1 is LNHDA and CDR2 is SQIVND (reference sequence). The CDR3 has 13 amino acids. Trimming cost V 8 bases and J 3 bases; bases outside gene matches: 5. CDR3 coding DNA: TGTGCCAGTCGGCGGGAGAGGACAGATACGCAGTATTTT. This encodes CASRRERTDTQYF.

This clonotype is large. The CDR3 loop reads CASSPLAQTGELFF. The CDR3 nucleotides read TGTGCCAGCTCACCATTGGCCCAGACCGGGGAGCTGTTTTTT. The chain carries TRBV18 and TRBJ2-2; D unresolved. Germline lookup yields CDR1 KGHSH and CDR2 LQKENI. This CDR3 is built from 14 residues. The V gene lost 2 bases and the J gene lost 5 bases, with 9 bases spanning the gap.

By share, this clonotype ranks as medium-sized. The V call is TRBV27, the J call TRBJ2-2; 7 bases fit TRBD2. V lost 4 bases to trimming and J lost 7 bases; unmatched junction nucleotides: 6. The germline CDR1 and CDR2 sequences are MNHEY and SMNVEV (reference sequence). This CDR3 comprises 14 residues. CDR3 sequence reads: CASSSQLANGELFF. The CDR3 coding sequence is TGTGCCAGCAGTTCCCAACTAGCGAACGGGGAGCTGTTTTTT.

This clonotype occurred once. The chain uses TRBV20-1 and TRBJ1-1; D is perhaps TRBD1 (5 bases). Germline CDR1 and CDR2: DFQATT and SNEGSKA (reference sequence). Trimming removed 5 bases at V and 3 bases at J, with 7 bases between. The CDR3 has 11 amino acids. The DNA of the CDR3 is TGCAGTGCTGGGGCCGACACTGAAGCTTTCTTT. This sequence encodes CSAGADTEAFF.

This clonotype has just a few counts. V usage is TRBV30 and J usage is TRBJ2-1; the match to TRBD2 covers 7 bases. Germline CDR1 and CDR2: GTSNPN and SVGIG (reference sequence). The CDR3 contains 16 residues. V shed 3 bases and J 3 bases; nucleotides not matched to a gene: 11. CDR3 nucleotides: TGTGCCTGGAGCTTCTCTGGGACTACTTACTACAATGAGCAGTTCTTC. It is translated as CAWSFSGTTYYNEQFF.

V gene TRBV15 combines with J gene TRBJ1-5, with D perhaps matching TRBD1 (6 bases). The length of the CDR3 is 18 residues. Deletions cut 9 bases from V and 6 bases from J, with 30 bases between. Germline loops: CDR1 LNHNV, CDR2 YYDKDF (reference sequence). Here the CDR3 reads CATGGDTSSTGRGQPQHF. CDR3 DNA sequence: TGTGCCACTGGTGGTGACACATCTTCGACAGGACGCGGTCAGCCCCAGCATTTT.

The rearrangement joins TRBV6-6 to TRBJ2-3; no clear D. CDR1 is MNHNY, CDR2 SVGAGI, per germline (reference sequence). Trimming pared 4 bases from V and 8 bases from J, leaving 16 bases between. CDR3 size: 14 residues. The CDR3 sequence is CASSLIVEFGTQYF. The CDR3 nucleotides read TGTGCCAGCAGTTTGATAGTTGAGTTTGGTACGCAGTATTTT.

There are a few counts of this clonotype. The V gene is TRBV6-1, the J gene TRBJ1-5; D is ambiguous. Deletions cut 2 bases from V and 6 bases from J, with 8 bases between. The CDR3 spans 13 residues. CDR1 is MNHNS, CDR2 SASEGT, per germline. The CDR3 here is CASSERLGQPQHF. The CDR3 region has the DNA TGTGCCAGCAGTGAAAGATTAGGTCAGCCCCAGCATTTT.

This chain joins TRBV18 and TRBJ2-7, with TRBD1 matching over 7 bases. The germline CDR1 and CDR2 sequences are KGHSH and LQKENI. The CDR3 runs 15 residues. Trimming took 6 bases from V and 0 from J; bases not matched to a gene: 8. CDR3 nucleotides: TGTGCCAGCTCGAAACCGGGACAGAGCTCCTACGAGCAGTACTTC. Protein sequence: CASSKPGQSSYEQYF.

The V gene is TRBV6-1, the J gene TRBJ2-3; D perhaps matches TRBD2 (6 bases). Deletions cut 3 bases from V and 4 bases from J, with 23 bases between. The CDR3 contains 18 residues. Germline V gives CDR1 MNHNS, CDR2 SASEGT. The DNA of the CDR3 is TGTGCCAGCAGTGAGCTGGAACTATTCGGACTATCAGCAGATACGCAGTATTTT. Translation gives CASSELELFGLSADTQYF.

This clonotype was observed a handful of times. This rearrangement joins TRBV18 to TRBJ2-1, with D perhaps matching TRBD2 (6 bases). Germline values: CDR1 KGHSH, CDR2 LQKENI. This CDR3 comprises 14 residues. V shed 1 base and J shed 5 bases, with 9 bases lying between them. This CDR3 reads CASSPRAGNNEQFF. CDR3 in DNA: TGTGCCAGCTCACCACGGGCGGGAAACAATGAGCAGTTCTTC.

Details on this clonotype: Germline and junction disagree at one end, which may indicate a read error. This chain uses TRBV27 with TRBJ1-6, with D uncertain. This CDR3 spans 15 amino acids. CDR1 MNHEY and CDR2 SMNVEV come from the germline V gene (reference sequence). In DNA form, the CDR3 reads TGTGCCAGCTCTCATGGTCGCTCCTGTAATTCACCCCTCCACTTT. It codes for CASSHGRSCNSPLHF.

This clonotype has only a few counts. The chain couples TRBV24-1 to TRBJ2-3, with 12 positions matching TRBD2. Germline values: CDR1 KGHDR, CDR2 SFDVKD. V lost 2 bases and J lost 0; bases outside the gene matches: 5. The CDR3 is made up of 18 amino acids. CDR3: CATSDSGTSGFSTDTQYF. As DNA, the CDR3 is TGTGCCACCAGTGATTCCGGGACTAGCGGGTTTAGCACAGATACGCAGTATTTT.

The table lists this clonotype with a count of one. The chain is built from TRBV27 and TRBJ2-5, with D perhaps assigned TRBD1 or TRBD2 (5 bases each). The V gene lost 3 bases and the J gene lost 7 bases, with 18 bases spanning the gap. Germline V gives CDR1 MNHEY, CDR2 SMNVEV (reference sequence). This CDR3 has 15 amino acids. CDR3 protein: CASSFSTTAGGTQYF. The CDR3 coding sequence is TGTGCCAGCAGTTTCTCGACGACGGCTGGGGGGACCCAGTACTTC.

The chain carries TRBV5-5 and TRBJ2-3; possible D gene TRBD2, 5 bases. Deletions cut 7 bases from V and 2 bases from J, with 8 bases between. This CDR3 spans 12 amino acids. Germline V gene lookup returns CDR1 SGHKS and CDR2 YYEKEE (reference sequence). The CDR3 protein is CASRGYTDTQYF. CDR3 sequence (DNA): TGTGCCAGCCGGGGATACACAGATACGCAGTATTTT.

The chain combines TRBV20-1 with TRBJ2-2, with TRBD1 as a possible D gene (7 bases). The CDR3 is made up of 16 amino acids. Germline V gene sequence: CDR1 DFQATT, CDR2 SNEGSKA (reference sequence). Trimming removed 6 bases at V and 4 bases at J, with 21 bases between. CDR3 region: CSANAGQTSGTGELFF. The CDR3 region has the DNA TGCAGTGCGAACGCGGGACAGACCTCGGGCACCGGGGAGCTGTTTTTT.

This clonotype was seen a handful of times. This chain joins TRBV19 and TRBJ1-4, with 7 positions matching TRBD1. The CDR3 spans 10 residues. With 10 bases clipped from V and 13 bases from J, the junction kept 6 bases outside the gene matches. Germline V lookup: CDR1 LNHDA, CDR2 SQIVND (reference sequence). The CDR3 DNA reads TGTGCCACCTTCAACAGGGGACTGTTTTTT. It yields the protein CATFNRGLFF.

V and J are TRBV30 and TRBJ2-3, with 9 bases identical to TRBD2. The CDR3 sequence is 14 residues long. Germline V lookup: CDR1 GTSNPN, CDR2 SVGIG (reference sequence). V lost 2 bases and J lost 3; bases outside the gene matches: 3. CDR3 DNA sequence: TGTGCCTGGAGTCGACTAGCGGAAACAGATACGCAGTATTTT. Amino acid sequence: CAWSRLAETDTQYF.

In its sample, this clonotype was seen a few times. The gene calls are TRBV12-3 or TRBV12-4 and TRBJ2-5, with TRBD1 matching over 8 bases. The length of the CDR3 is 14 residues. The V and J ends lost 4 bases and 2 bases, in that order; junction bases with no gene match: 3. The CDR3 region is CASSSYRGQETQYF. The CDR3 DNA follows: TGTGCCAGCAGTTCCTACAGGGGGCAAGAGACCCAGTACTTC.

In its sample, this clonotype was seen once. The V call is TRBV11-1, the J call TRBJ2-7; 7 bases align to TRBD1. This CDR3 is 15 amino acids long. With V trimmed by 1 base and J by 2 bases, 5 bases remained unmatched. The germline V gene encodes CDR1 SGHAT and CDR2 FQDESV (reference sequence). CDR3 residues: CASSLGPQGTYEQYF. The CDR3 DNA reads TGTGCCAGCAGCTTAGGTCCACAGGGGACCTACGAGCAGTACTTC.